This T cell receptor beta chain was recorded in a study of blood T cell repertoires in COVID-19 (dated by TCRdb to between 2020 and 2021). Looking at the study overall: Collaborator samples came from the United States, Italy and Spain and covered acute and convalescent phases of COVID-19. Where available, HLA class I and class II types were taken from metadata supplied by the sample provider and were not determined by assay-based typing. The samples were drawn from the first 160 participants of the ongoing ImmuneRACE study and from 950 to 1,500 subjects provided by 6 global collaborators. The dataset comprised deeply sampled blood TCRbeta repertoires from subjects exposed to, actively infected with, or recovered from COVID-19. The repertoires were made available in a free public database intended to serve as a resource for research on the immune response to SARS-CoV-2. A de-identified subject ID, COVID-19 status, age in years and sex were almost always included in the sample metadata. The prospective study material was composed of cDNA or gDNA derived from T cells, B-cell-depleted T cells, or PBMCs. The study at large found these results: The quantity of clinical and demographic metadata differed by source and by participant and was supplied without curation.

The germline V and J ends show losses of 5 bases and 2 bases respectively, and no gene match explains 0 bases of the junction. For CDR1 and CDR2, the germline V gene (reference sequence) lists LNHDA and SQIVND. The CDR3 contains 14 residues, cysteine and phenylalanine counted. Only the CDR3 portion is preserved as DNA: 42 bases, with reading frame beginning at the first base. The immunoSEQ Assay, a bias-controlled multiplex PCR, was used to amplify TCRbeta CDR3 regions from genomic DNA. Per the authors' processing: Nucleated cell counts per sample were estimated from amplification of reference gene primers within the assay. To quantify the absolute abundance of each unique TCRbeta CDR3 rearrangement, sequence reads were collapsed and filtered. For each sample, productive Simpson clonality was calculated as the square root of Simpson's diversity index across productive rearrangements. Held by TCRdb, this immuneACCESS table contains in-frame sequences only and omits some clones. Under half of the omission traces to an unresolved V gene where checked; the cause of the rest is unknown. Clone size and V and J calls were adopted from that table, with D and trimming inferred from the DNA. The sample table records about 240,000 clones; around 83% of these occur just once. Over 7.5% of the sample is held by the ten biggest clonotypes.

This clone showed up just a few times. Its antigen is unknown. Base quality data are lacking; no much larger clone is found one base away. The collaborating institutions used their own protocols to collect whole blood in K2EDTA tubes. For TCRbeta analysis, collaborator samples were shipped as frozen whole blood, as isolated PBMCs, or as DNA extracted from either sample type. The source is a woman of 80 years or more with acute or convalescent COVID-19. The receptor chain draws on TRBV19 and TRBJ2-1; 10 bases in between match TRBD1. The sample taken for sequencing was peripheral blood. The base sequence is TGTGCCAGTAGTGGACAGGGGGCCTACAATGAGCAGTTCTTC. This yields the protein CASSGQGAYNEQFF.